The source of this T cell receptor beta chain is a study of OX40 agonist ivuxolimab in advanced cancers. Study-level information: The eligibility criteria allowed prior anti-PD-1, anti-PD-L1 or anti-CTLA-4 therapy, and 30% to 45% had some.

Here immunoSEQ multiplex PCR was the method, and the copy in TCRdb shows in-frame clones only, minus some. The sample shows approximately 70,000 clones, 70% to 90% of them seen only once. Remarks on this clone: Its target is unknown.

Study-level results: CD4+ and CD8+ blood T cells expanded clonally by week 6 at 0.1 to 3.0 mg/kg.

Germline V gives CDR1 SEHNR, CDR2 FQNEAQ (reference sequence). Trimming pared 2 bases from V and 4 bases from J, leaving 8 bases between. This CDR3 has 14 amino acids. The receptor's source is an adult with an advanced solid tumor such as melanoma, head and neck, liver or kidney cancer. This chain links TRBV7-9 with TRBJ2-2, with a weak D call TRBD2 (5 bases). The specimen comprised CD4+ or CD8+ T cells sorted from blood, sampled in a trial of the OX40 agonist ivuxolimab. The CDR3 loop is CASSLTGSTGELFF. In DNA, the CDR3 is TGTGCCAGCAGCTTAACGGGGAGCACCGGGGAGCTGTTTTTT.